These T cell receptor beta chains were read from a single sample in a study of T cell responses to AZD1222 COVID-19 vaccine. Measured with immunoSEQ multiplex PCR; TCRdb has only the in-frame clones, and not every one. Altogether 95,000 to 150,000 clones are present, roughly 90% being singletons, with the ten largest covering about 10%. The specimen was peripheral blood, collected on day 0 of AZD1222 vaccination. The receptors originated from an adult in good health. Both conserved end residues are part of each CDR3. A D gene is named only where the DNA matches it firmly. A clone size is listed for some rows: how often the clone was seen (once, few, many), or a class if it is expanded.

abundance	v_gene	j_gene	d_gene	CDR3aa	CDR3nt
-	TRBV27	TRBJ1-1	-	CASSLSLAVKAFF	TGTGCCAGCAGTTTGTCCCTTGCCGTTAAAGCTTTCTTT
-	TRBV4-2	TRBJ2-7	-	CASSQLQTYEQYF	TGTGCCAGCAGCCAACTCCAAACCTACGAGCAGTACTTC
-	TRBV6-5	TRBJ2-7	-	CASSYSGPAYEQYF	TGTGCCAGCAGTTACTCTGGCCCCGCCTACGAGCAGTACTTC
-	TRBV6-5	TRBJ1-6	TRBD1	CASSSGGKSPLHF	TGTGCCAGCAGTTCAGGGGGCAAATCACCCCTCCACTTT
-	TRBV7-2	TRBJ2-1	TRBD2	CASSLGTTPSNEQFF	TGTGCCAGCAGCCTAGGGACTACCCCTTCCAATGAGCAGTTCTTC
once	TRBV24-1	TRBJ2-7	-	CATSDLTFARDEQYF	TGTGCCACCAGTGATCTGACGTTTGCTAGAGACGAGCAGTACTTC
-	TRBV4-3	TRBJ1-3	-	CASSQDLGGPGNTIYF	TGCGCCAGCAGCCAAGATCTTGGGGGGCCTGGAAACACCATATATTTT
-	TRBV5-6	TRBJ2-7	-	CASSRNGGEQYF	TGTGCCAGCAGCCGGAACGGGGGCGAGCAGTACTTC
-	TRBV11-2	TRBJ2-7	TRBD2	CASSLALAGIPYYEQYF	TGTGCCAGCAGCTTAGCTCTAGCGGGAATACCCTATTACGAGCAGTACTTC
-	TRBV18	TRBJ2-7	-	CASSPSHGTYEQYF	TGTGCCAGCTCACCCTCGCACGGGACCTACGAGCAGTACTTC
-	TRBV19	TRBJ1-1	TRBD1	CASSYRGLGTEAFF	TGTGCCAGTAGTTACAGGGGGCTAGGCACTGAAGCTTTCTTT
-	TRBV3-1/TRBV3-2	TRBJ2-5	-	CASSQVGDFGQETQYF	TGTGCCAGCAGCCAAGTGGGGGACTTCGGCCAAGAGACCCAGTACTTC
-	TRBV20-1	TRBJ2-1	-	CSAVRGFF	TGCAGTGCGGTAAGGGGCTTCTTC
-	TRBV10-2	TRBJ1-2	-	CASSEGVAAYGYTF	TGCGCCAGCAGTGAGGGGGTGGCCGCTTATGGCTACACCTTC
-	TRBV4-1	TRBJ2-7	-	CASTQVGGGYEQYF	TGCGCCAGCACCCAAGTTGGAGGGGGTTACGAGCAGTACTTC
-	TRBV18	TRBJ2-7	-	CASSPGVYEQYF	TGTGCCAGCTCACCAGGGGTGTACGAGCAGTACTTC
-	TRBV2	TRBJ2-7	-	CASNRVAYEQYF	TGTGCCAGCAACAGGGTCGCCTACGAGCAGTACTTC
once	TRBV28	TRBJ1-1	-	CASSPPLGLNTEAFF	TGTGCCAGCAGTCCACCCCTCGGGTTGAACACTGAAGCTTTCTTT
-	TRBV7-9	TRBJ1-2	TRBD1	CASSLNRIGQGIYGYTF	TGTGCCAGCAGCTTAAATCGAATCGGACAGGGGATCTATGGCTACACCTTC
-	TRBV6-5	TRBJ1-6	-	CASTRRRTLNSPLHF	TGTGCCAGCACCCGAAGGAGGACACTGAATTCACCCCTCCACTTT
-	TRBV3-1/TRBV3-2	TRBJ2-5	-	CASSANPELKGETQYF	TGTGCCAGCAGCGCAAATCCAGAGCTCAAAGGGGAGACCCAGTACTTC
-	TRBV29-1	TRBJ1-2	-	CSVEPGGSPYGYTF	TGCAGCGTTGAGCCGGGAGGCAGTCCATATGGCTACACCTTC
once	TRBV11-2	TRBJ2-7	-	CASSFGTLSSYEQYF	TGTGCCAGCAGCTTTGGGACTCTAAGCTCCTACGAGCAGTACTTC
once	TRBV7-9	TRBJ1-3	-	CAHGKRNTIYF	TGTGCCCACGGTAAACGGAACACCATATATTTT
-	TRBV4-2	TRBJ2-7	-	CASSQGVQGYEQYF	TGTGCCAGCAGCCAAGGAGTCCAGGGCTACGAGCAGTACTTC
-	TRBV30	TRBJ2-7	TRBD2	CAWSVNWASGRAYEQYF	TGTGCCTGGAGTGTAAATTGGGCTAGCGGGAGGGCGTACGAGCAGTACTTC
few	TRBV25-1	TRBJ1-3	-	CASIAGNTIYF	TGTGCCAGCATAGCGGGAAACACCATATATTTT
-	TRBV19	TRBJ2-7	-	CASSQQGPYEQYF	TGTGCCAGTAGTCAACAGGGTCCCTACGAGCAGTACTTC
few	TRBV7-9	TRBJ2-2	TRBD1	CASAPGQGYTGELFF	TGTGCCTCCGCACCGGGACAGGGGTACACCGGGGAGCTGTTTTTT
-	TRBV4-3	TRBJ1-4	-	CASSETWGEKLFF	TGCGCCAGCAGCGAAACCTGGGGTGAAAAACTGTTTTTT
-	TRBV6-5	TRBJ1-3	-	CASSGSSSGNTIYF	TGTGCCAGCAGCGGCTCTTCCTCTGGAAACACCATATATTTT
-	TRBV18	TRBJ2-3	TRBD1	CASSARDRGPDTQYF	TGTGCCAGCTCAGCCCGGGACAGGGGGCCAGATACGCAGTATTTT
-	TRBV7-9	TRBJ2-7	TRBD1	CASRWTGAQKPYEQYF	TGTGCCAGCAGGTGGACAGGGGCCCAGAAGCCCTACGAGCAGTACTTC
-	TRBV4-1	TRBJ1-5	-	CASSQDWGQPQHF	TGCGCCAGCAGCCAAGATTGGGGCCAGCCCCAGCATTTT
-	TRBV19	TRBJ1-2	TRBD1	CASTSRGQWAPRDGYTF	TGTGCCAGCACAAGTAGGGGACAGTGGGCCCCCCGTGATGGCTACACCTTC
-	TRBV28	TRBJ2-3	-	CASSRNTQYF	TGTGCCAGCAGTAGAAACACGCAGTATTTT
-	TRBV24-1	TRBJ1-5	TRBD1	CATSEGDSGQPQHF	TGTGCCACCAGTGAAGGGGACAGCGGTCAGCCCCAGCATTTT
-	TRBV5-4	TRBJ1-1	-	CASSSPQGMNTEAFF	TGTGCCAGCAGCTCCCCCCAGGGGATGAACACTGAAGCTTTCTTT
-	TRBV7-3	TRBJ2-1	-	CASSSRAGARNEQFF	TGTGCCAGCAGCTCCCGCGCGGGGGCGCGTAATGAGCAGTTCTTC
-	TRBV9	TRBJ2-7	TRBD2	CASSPGGVSYEQYF	TGTGCCAGCAGCCCGGGGGGGGTCTCCTACGAGCAGTACTTC
-	TRBV5-6	TRBJ2-5	TRBD1	CASSLVADRGTETQYF	TGTGCCAGCAGCTTGGTTGCGGACAGGGGCACGGAGACCCAGTACTTC
-	TRBV5-1	TRBJ1-1	-	CASRRGVNTEAFF	TGCGCCAGCCGGAGGGGGGTGAACACTGAAGCTTTCTTT